Listed below are T cell receptor beta chains from one sample, sequenced in a study of identical twins. TCRdb reprocessed the 5' RACE reads with MiXCR, giving one entry per CDR3 protein. The sample records about 530,000 distinct CDR3 sequences, 20% to 25% being singletons. The same sample was also used in a study of yellow fever vaccine responses in identical twins.

The sequencing sample was made of CD4+ T cells sorted from blood. All receptors come from a woman aged 18-29 years in good health. The CDR3 runs from the conserved cysteine through the conserved F or W. The D gene is left open where the match is weak. Size is stated for part of the rows, as once, few or many counts, or as a class when the clone is expanded.

NA TRBJ2-1 11 NA TRBV20-1 CSASLGNEQFF TGCAGTGCTAGCCTGGGCAATGAGCAGTTCTTC
NA TRBJ1-1 14 NA TRBV5-1 CASSADVGVPEAFF TGCGCCAGCAGCGCAGACGTTGGGGTTCCTGAAGCTTTCTTT
NA TRBJ2-7 14 NA TRBV12-3/TRBV12-4 CASSLDYRSYEQYF TGTGCCAGCAGTTTAGATTACAGGTCCTACGAGCAGTACTTC
TRBD2 TRBJ2-5 15 NA TRBV29-1 CSVFRLAEFQETQYF TGCAGCGTTTTTCGACTAGCGGAGTTCCAAGAGACCCAGTACTTC
NA TRBJ2-4 16 few TRBV29-1 CSVSTPGHLAKNIQYF TGCAGCGTTTCAACCCCGGGACATCTAGCCAAAAACATTCAGTACTTC
TRBD2 TRBJ2-1 14 few TRBV10-3 CAIRATSVRNEQFF TGTGCCATCAGAGCAACTAGCGTCAGGAATGAGCAGTTCTTC
NA TRBJ2-3 20 NA TRBV4-1 CASSQGAANPSGASTDTQYF TGCGCCAGCAGCCAAGGGGCAGCGAACCCTAGTGGTGCTAGCACAGATACGCAGTATTTT
NA TRBJ2-3 13 NA TRBV20-1 CSARGGSTDTQYF TGCAGTGCTAGGGGCGGTAGCACAGATACGCAGTATTTT
NA TRBJ2-5 13 NA TRBV10-3 CAISGQAQETQYF TGTGCCATCAGTGGACAGGCCCAAGAGACCCAGTACTTC
TRBD2 TRBJ2-5 16 NA TRBV20-1 CSAREISGGIQETQYF TGCAGTGCTAGAGAAATTAGCGGGGGAATCCAAGAGACCCAGTACTTC
TRBD2 TRBJ2-5 14 NA TRBV2 CASSSIAGLETQYF TGTGCCAGCAGTTCTATAGCGGGGCTAGAGACCCAGTACTTC
TRBD1 TRBJ1-3 13 once TRBV14 CASSQWTGYTIYF TGTGCCAGCAGCCAATGGACAGGATACACCATATATTTT
TRBD2 TRBJ2-7 16 NA TRBV13 CASSPRTSLAPYEQYF TGTGCCAGCAGCCCCCGGACTAGCCTAGCTCCCTACGAGCAGTACTTC
NA TRBJ1-5 17 few TRBV15 CATAFTAGVYSNQPQHF TGTGCCACCGCATTTACAGCGGGGGTCTATAGCAATCAGCCCCAGCATTTT
NA TRBJ2-3 17 NA TRBV28 CASSLLGIITATDTQYF TGTGCCAGCAGTTTATTAGGCATAATTACCGCCACAGATACGCAGTATTTT
TRBD2 TRBJ2-3 15 few TRBV20-1 CSARDGGGRTDTQYF TGCAGTGCTAGAGACGGCGGGGGGCGCACAGATACGCAGTATTTT
TRBD2 TRBJ2-3 17 NA TRBV12-3/TRBV12-4 CASSLAHGGGFTDTQYF TGTGCCAGCAGTTTAGCGCACGGCGGGGGGTTCACAGATACGCAGTATTTT
NA TRBJ1-1 16 NA TRBV11-3 CASSLGSPIGVAEAFF TGTGCCAGCAGCTTAGGGTCCCCCATTGGTGTAGCCGAAGCTTTCTTT
TRBD2 TRBJ2-1 12 NA TRBV24-1 CATREGLGEQFF TGTGCCACCAGAGAAGGACTAGGTGAGCAGTTCTTC
NA TRBJ1-1 14 NA TRBV29-1 CSVVDSKGSTEAFF TGCAGCGTTGTGGATTCTAAGGGTTCTACTGAAGCTTTCTTT
TRBD2 TRBJ2-1 19 NA TRBV5-1 CASQASGSFRARSYNEQFF TGCGCCAGCCAGGCTAGCGGGAGTTTTCGGGCACGCTCCTACAATGAGCAGTTCTTC
TRBD2 TRBJ2-7 16 NA TRBV5-1 CASSSGPSGRAYEQYF TGCGCCAGCAGCTCGGGACCTAGCGGGAGGGCCTACGAGCAGTACTTC
TRBD1 TRBJ2-1 16 few TRBV5-1 CASAPGQGGRYNEQFF TGCGCCAGCGCCCCCGGACAGGGGGGACGATACAATGAGCAGTTCTTC
NA TRBJ2-7 14 many TRBV5-1 CASSFGFWRDEQYF TGCGCCAGCAGCTTCGGTTTCTGGCGAGACGAGCAGTACTTC
NA TRBJ2-1 13 NA TRBV12-3/TRBV12-4 CASSFGRDGQQFF TGTGCCAGCAGTTTTGGCAGGGATGGGCAGCAGTTCTTC
TRBD2 TRBJ2-7 17 few TRBV7-9 CASSQRTSGTYSYEQYF TGTGCCAGCAGCCAACGGACTAGCGGGACCTACTCCTACGAGCAGTACTTC
NA TRBJ1-6 14 NA TRBV10-3 CAISEDGPNSPLHF TGTGCCATCAGTGAGGACGGACCGAATTCACCCCTCCACTTT
NA TRBJ2-6 17 few TRBV5-1 CASSLDRVLSGANVLTF TGCGCCAGCAGCTTGGACAGGGTCCTCTCTGGGGCCAACGTCCTGACTTTC
NA TRBJ2-5 13 NA TRBV4-1 CASSQEPNETQYF TGCGCCAGCAGCCAAGAGCCAAACGAGACCCAGTACTTC
TRBD1 TRBJ1-3 16 NA TRBV27 CASSPGTGFSGNTIYF TGTGCCAGCAGTCCCGGGACAGGTTTCTCTGGAAACACCATATATTTT
NA TRBJ1-2 15 few TRBV5-4 CASSSKTGTLSATFF TGTGCCAGCAGCTCCAAAACAGGGACCCTATCGGCAACCTTCTTC
NA TRBJ2-7 15 few TRBV27 CASSRRGESIYEQYF TGTGCCAGCAGTCGCAGGGGGGAGAGTATCTACGAGCAGTACTTC
NA TRBJ2-7 14 few TRBV6-5 CASSYGLSSYEQYF TGTGCCAGCAGTTACGGACTGAGCTCCTACGAGCAGTACTTC
NA TRBJ2-3 13 few TRBV7-3 CASSLARDDTQYF TGTGCCAGCAGCTTAGCTAGGGATGATACGCAGTATTTT
NA TRBJ2-1 14 many TRBV12-3/TRBV12-4 CASSLIGGVNEQFF TGTGCCAGCAGTTTAATCGGCGGGGTAAATGAGCAGTTCTTC
TRBD2 TRBJ2-1 18 once TRBV11-2 CASSPRLAGGGYYNEQFF TGTGCCAGCAGCCCGAGACTAGCGGGAGGGGGATACTACAATGAGCAGTTCTTC
NA TRBJ2-7 13 NA TRBV5-1 CASSLEQGNEQYF TGCGCCAGCAGCTTGGAACAGGGAAACGAGCAGTACTTC
NA TRBJ2-5 13 few TRBV2 CASSEQEGQTQYF TGTGCCAGCAGTGAGCAGGAGGGGCAGACCCAGTACTTC
NA TRBJ1-2 11 few TRBV10-3 CAISESVGYTF TGTGCCATCAGTGAGTCTGTTGGCTACACCTTC
TRBD1 TRBJ2-1 13 NA TRBV27 CASSADRGREQFF TGTGCCAGCAGTGCCGACAGGGGGCGTGAGCAGTTCTTC
TRBD2 TRBJ2-7 16 NA TRBV29-1 CSVEGGTSGSSYEQYF TGCAGCGTTGAAGGGGGGACTAGCGGGAGCTCCTACGAGCAGTACTTC
NA TRBJ2-2 14 NA TRBV12-3/TRBV12-4 CASSSGGHTGELFF TGTGCCAGCAGTTCCGGGGGGCACACCGGGGAGCTGTTTTTT
NA TRBJ2-5 13 few TRBV24-1 CATSARGQETQYF TGTGCCACCAGTGCCAGGGGCCAAGAGACCCAGTACTTC
TRBD2 TRBJ2-1 15 NA TRBV5-1 CASSRGGGNYNEQFF TGCGCCAGCAGCCGGGGCGGGGGAAACTACAATGAGCAGTTCTTC
TRBD2 TRBJ2-1 17 many TRBV5-1 CASSLLGTSGAYNEQFF TGCGCCAGCAGCTTGCTTGGGACTAGCGGGGCTTACAATGAGCAGTTCTTC
NA TRBJ2-4 18 NA TRBV20-1 CSARGAEGRTIAKNIQYF TGCAGTGCTAGAGGGGCAGAAGGACGAACGATAGCCAAAAACATTCAGTACTTC
TRBD1 TRBJ2-4 12 NA TRBV6-2/TRBV6-3 CASSTGQFNQYF TGTGCCAGCAGTACGGGACAGTTCAATCAGTACTTC
TRBD1 TRBJ2-6 19 few TRBV11-2 CASSLSFDRVVPGANVLTF TGTGCCAGCAGCTTAAGTTTTGACAGGGTAGTCCCTGGGGCCAACGTCCTGACTTTC
TRBD1 TRBJ2-4 15 few TRBV24-1 CATSDPGQGQNIQYF TGTGCCACCAGTGACCCCGGACAGGGTCAAAACATTCAGTACTTC
TRBD1 TRBJ1-3 14 few TRBV20-1 CSALQGAPGNTIYF TGCAGTGCTCTGCAGGGGGCGCCTGGAAACACCATATATTTT